This T cell receptor beta chain appears in the sequencing data of a study of OX40 agonist ivuxolimab in advanced cancers. For the study at large: Patients received ivuxolimab, an agonistic anti-OX40 (CD134) antibody. Having had anti-PD-1, anti-PD-L1 or anti-CTLA-4 therapy before was allowed, and about 42% had some.

Remarks on this clone: Its antigen is not identified.

Findings of the study overall: No antigen was identified for the clonally expanded peripheral T cells.

Measured with immunoSEQ multiplex PCR; TCRdb has only the in-frame clones, and not every one. Among 100,000 to 150,000 clones listed, just under 95% were seen once. The specimen comprised CD4+ or CD8+ T cells sorted from blood, sampled in a trial of the OX40 agonist ivuxolimab. This TCR derives from an adult with an advanced solid tumor such as melanoma, head and neck, liver or kidney cancer.

As DNA, the CDR3 is TGTGCCAGCAGCTTAGGGAAGCGGGGACAGGGCTATGGCTACACCTTC. Protein sequence: CASSLGKRGQGYGYTF. The rearrangement links TRBV7-9 to TRBJ1-2; 9 nucleotides agree with TRBD1. The CDR3 has 16 residues. The J segment lost 4 bases and the V segment lost 1 base, leaving 7 bases of the junction unmatched. Germline V gives CDR1 SEHNR, CDR2 FQNEAQ (reference sequence).